This entry describes one T cell receptor (beta chain). Antigen: not known. Antigen-specific CD4+ T cells expanded by the ViraFEST assay with viral peptide pools were then sequenced. Subsequent to less than eleven days of culture, CD4+ T cells were isolated. This sample was taken from a study of vaccination effects on CD4 cells after COVID-19. Some clones are missing from TCRdb's copy, which holds only in-frame ones; the method was immunoSEQ multiplex PCR. The table has about 61,000 clones, about four fifths seen once. The receptor comes from a human donor who received a COVID-19 vaccine. The specimen comprised CD4+ T cells from PBMCs cultured with HCoV-229E spike peptides, sampled before COVID-19 vaccination.

CDR3 nucleotides: TGTGCCAGCAGCGTAGGTGTCGGGTCAGATACGCAGTATTTT. Its translation: CASSVGVGSDTQYF. J is TRBJ2-3 and V is TRBV9; unclear D gene. The germline CDR1 and CDR2 sequences are SGDLS and YYNGEE. Trimming shortened V by 0 bases and J by 4 bases, and 9 bases separated the two germline ends. There are 14 residues in the CDR3.